One and the same sample provided the 20 T cell receptor beta chains below, sequenced in a study of blood T cell repertoires in COVID-19. Repertoires were generated with immunoSEQ multiplex PCR, while TCRdb's copy carries only in-frame clones and drops some. This table has some 170,000 clones, around 84% appearing once. The sample consisted of PBMCs or T cells enriched from blood (not recorded which). All receptors come from a man between 50 and 59 years old who had recovered from COVID-19.

For the CDR3, the DNA is TGTGCCAGCAGCCAAGGGGTAGCGTCACCCCTCCACTTT. Its protein is CASSQGVASPLHF. The gene calls are TRBV3-1 (or the pseudogene TRBV3-2) and TRBJ1-6; D not resolved. Deletions cut 1 base from V and 10 bases from J, with 8 bases between. CDR3 length: 13 residues. Per the germline V gene, CDR1 is LGHDT and CDR2 is YNNKEL (reference sequence).

The V call is TRBV2, the J call TRBJ1-5, with D maybe TRBD1 (6 bases). CDR3 length: 14 amino acids. Germline V CDR1 and CDR2: SNHLY, FYNNEI. V was clipped by 4 bases and J by 3 bases, with 10 bases between them. The CDR3 region is CASSGRQVNQPQHF. Here the CDR3 DNA reads TGTGCCAGCAGTGGCCGACAGGTCAATCAGCCCCAGCATTTT.

The V and J genes are TRBV5-1 and TRBJ1-6; D unresolved. Trimming left V 0 bases short and J 8 bases short, with 9 bases between. The CDR3 totals 14 residues. Germline CDR1 is SGHRS and CDR2 is YFSETQ. CDR3 sequence (DNA): TGCGCCAGCAGCTTGGCCGGGGTGGATTCACCCCTCCACTTT. Protein sequence: CASSLAGVDSPLHF.

V and J are TRBV15 and TRBJ1-1; no clear D. The CDR3 has 14 residues. The germline CDR1 and CDR2 sequences are LNHNV and YYDKDF (reference sequence). Trimming removed 2 bases from V and 4 bases from J, with 11 bases in between. The CDR3 region has the DNA TGTGCCACCAGCAGAAGGCGGGGTGGCACTGAAGCTTTCTTT. Amino acids: CATSRRRGGTEAFF.

This clone was observed a handful of times. This chain's CDR3 is CASSLGGQGFYEQYF. The CDR3 bases are TGTGCCAGCAGTTTGGGCGGCCAGGGATTCTACGAGCAGTACTTC. The chain carries TRBV28 and TRBJ2-7, with D perhaps matching TRBD1 (5 bases). Trimming removed 3 bases from V and 3 bases from J, with 15 bases in between. This CDR3 spans 15 amino acids. Germline V gene data show CDR1 as MDHEN and CDR2 as SYDVKM.

This chain joins TRBV29-1 and TRBJ2-5, with 8 bases lining up with TRBD1. V lost 5 bases and J lost 5; bases outside the gene matches: 4. Germline CDR1 is SQVTM and CDR2 is ANQGSEA. This CDR3 is 12 amino acids long. The CDR3 DNA reads TGCAGCGTTCAGGGGGCTGGGGAGACCCAGTACTTC. This codes for CSVQGAGETQYF. The entire variable domain, with the rest obtained from reference TRBV29-1 and TRBJ2-5, is as follows: SAVISQKPSRDICQRGTSLTIQCQVDSQVTMMFWYRQQPGQSLTLIATANQGSEATYESGFVIDKFPISRPNLTFSTLTVSNMSPEDSSIYLCSVQGAGETQYFGPGTRLLVL.

The chain combines TRBV5-1 with TRBJ2-5, with unresolved D. Per the germline V gene, CDR1 is SGHRS and CDR2 is YFSETQ. The CDR3 covers 12 residues. Trimming took off 0 bases at V and 5 bases at J, with 5 bases between the two ends. CDR3 sequence: CASSLGRETQYF. The CDR3 DNA follows: TGCGCCAGCAGCTTGGGGCGGGAGACCCAGTACTTC.

The J gene is TRBJ1-2, the V gene TRBV24-1; TRBD1 aligns across 8 bases. V gave up 3 bases and J gave up 8 bases; unmatched junction bases: 7. The CDR3 extends over 14 amino acids. CDR1 is KGHDR and CDR2 is SFDVKD in the germline V gene. This CDR3 reads CATSDSQTGEGYTF. The CDR3 bases are TGTGCCACCAGTGATAGTCAGACAGGGGAAGGCTACACCTTC.

The rearrangement uses TRBV5-1 and TRBJ2-3; TRBD1 matches 7 bases. This CDR3 has 14 amino acids. Trimming took 4 bases from V and 1 from J; bases not matched to a gene: 3. CDR1 and CDR2 (germline): SGHRS, YFSETQ. The CDR3 is CASSGGQGTDTQYF. CDR3 DNA sequence: TGCGCCAGCAGCGGAGGACAGGGCACAGATACGCAGTATTTT.

The V gene is TRBV10-3, the J gene TRBJ1-4; maybe TRBD1 (6 bases). V was clipped by 0 bases and J by 7 bases, with 6 bases between them. The CDR3 contains 13 residues. CDR1 and CDR2 from the germline V gene are ENHRY and SYGVKD. The CDR3 protein is CAISESRGEKLFF. The CDR3 DNA sequence: TGTGCCATCAGTGAGTCCAGGGGTGAAAAACTGTTTTTT.

This clone was detected ten times or more. CDR3 DNA sequence: TGTGCCAGCTCGTTGACAGGGAGGTATTTCGGCGCTGAAGCTTTCTTT. Protein sequence: CASSLTGRYFGAEAFF. J is TRBJ1-1 and V is TRBV18; 7 nucleotides align to TRBD1. The CDR3 spans 16 residues. With 6 bases clipped from V and 6 bases from J, the junction kept 16 bases outside the gene matches. Germline CDR1 KGHSH, CDR2 LQKENI.

V is TRBV2 and J is TRBJ1-4, with D tentatively TRBD1 (6 bases). Germline V CDR1 and CDR2: SNHLY, FYNNEI. This CDR3 spans 14 amino acids. With 4 bases removed from V and 7 bases from J, the gap between germline ends came to 13 bases. CDR3 protein: CASSGGHGPEKLFF. The CDR3 DNA is TGTGCCAGCAGTGGGGGACACGGGCCTGAAAAACTGTTTTTT.

This chain uses TRBV9 with TRBJ1-3; D is unresolved. CDR1 is SGDLS and CDR2 is YYNGEE in the germline V gene. V dropped 0 bases and J dropped 0 bases, with 7 bases sitting between them. CDR3 length: 15 amino acids. CDR3 nucleotide sequence: TGTGCCAGCAGCGTAGTGGGCAGCTCTGGAAACACCATATATTTT. Translating it yields CASSVVGSSGNTIYF.

The chain joins TRBV25-1 to TRBJ1-4, with a tentative D call TRBD1 (6 bases). The V end was cut by 6 bases, the J end by 7 bases, with 12 bases between. The V gene's germline CDR1 is MGHDK and CDR2 SYGVNS. The CDR3 is 13 amino acids. The CDR3 reads CASSRDNGEKLFF. CDR3 nucleotides: TGTGCCAGCAGCCGGGACAACGGTGAAAAACTGTTTTTT.

The chain has TRBV5-1 and TRBJ1-2, with D perhaps TRBD1 (5 bases). Trimming took 4 bases from V and 2 from J, leaving 12 bases between them. Germline CDR1 SGHRS, CDR2 YFSETQ. The CDR3 extends over 14 amino acids. The CDR3 loop reads CASSPGGENYGYTF. The CDR3, as DNA: TGCGCCAGCAGCCCCGGGGGAGAAAACTATGGCTACACCTTC.

The genes are TRBV3-1 (or the pseudogene TRBV3-2) and TRBJ2-5, with D hard to call. The CDR3 extends over 14 amino acids. V lost 1 base and J lost 5, with 11 bases in between. Germline V gene sequence: CDR1 LGHDT, CDR2 YNNKEL (reference sequence). The CDR3 loop is CASSQGLEVETQYF. CDR3 DNA sequence: TGTGCCAGCAGCCAAGGGTTAGAGGTGGAGACCCAGTACTTC.

The CDR3 coding sequence is TGTGCCAGCTCACCATCCGGCGGTGGTCTATACTATGGCTACACCTTC. It yields the protein CASSPSGGGLYYGYTF. The chain joins TRBV18 to TRBJ1-2; D remains ambiguous. This CDR3 comprises 16 residues. Germline CDR1 is KGHSH and CDR2 is LQKENI. With 2 bases removed from V and 3 bases from J, the gap between germline ends came to 16 bases.

The genes are TRBV6-4 and TRBJ2-7, with 8 bases matching TRBD1. This CDR3 has 19 residues. CDR1 and CDR2 (germline): MRHNA, SNTAGT. V gave up 3 bases and J gave up 2 bases; unmatched junction bases: 18. This chain's CDR3 is CASSEEFRDRTMGAYEQYF. In DNA form, the CDR3 reads TGTGCCAGCAGTGAAGAATTCCGGGACAGGACAATGGGGGCCTACGAGCAGTACTTC.

This clone has a handful of counts. The V gene is TRBV3-1 (or the pseudogene TRBV3-2), the J gene TRBJ1-1; 7 bases match TRBD1. The CDR3 is made up of 15 amino acids. With V trimmed by 3 bases and J by 5 bases, 9 bases remained unmatched. The germline gives CDR1 LGHDT, CDR2 YNNKEL (reference sequence). The CDR3 reads CASSQGDRERTEAFF. Written as DNA, the CDR3 is TGTGCCAGCAGCCAGGGCGACAGGGAAAGGACTGAAGCTTTCTTT.

The chain couples TRBV6-5 to TRBJ1-5; TRBD1 aligns across 10 bases. Germline V gene data show CDR1 as MNHEY and CDR2 as SVGAGI. V was pared by 5 bases and J by 6 bases, with 7 bases of the junction left unmatched. This CDR3 comprises 15 residues. The CDR3 sequence: CASSRDRGLIQPQHF. As DNA, the CDR3 is TGTGCCAGCAGTCGGGACAGGGGTTTGATTCAGCCCCAGCATTTT.